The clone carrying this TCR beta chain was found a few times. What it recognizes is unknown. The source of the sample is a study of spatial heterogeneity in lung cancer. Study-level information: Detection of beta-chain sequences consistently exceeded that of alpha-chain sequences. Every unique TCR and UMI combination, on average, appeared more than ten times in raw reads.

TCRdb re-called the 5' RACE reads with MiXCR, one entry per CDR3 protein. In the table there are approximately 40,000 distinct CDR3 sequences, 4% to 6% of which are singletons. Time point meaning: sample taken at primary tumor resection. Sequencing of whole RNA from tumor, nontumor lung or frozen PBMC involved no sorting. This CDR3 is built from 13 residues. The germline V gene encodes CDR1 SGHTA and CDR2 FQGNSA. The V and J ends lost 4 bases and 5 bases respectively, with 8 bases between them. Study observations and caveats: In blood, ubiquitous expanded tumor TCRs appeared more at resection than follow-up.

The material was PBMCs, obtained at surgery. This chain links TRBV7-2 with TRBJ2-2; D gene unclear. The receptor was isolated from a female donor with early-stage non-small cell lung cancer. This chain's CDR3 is CASSSALTGELFF. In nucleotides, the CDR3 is TGTGCCAGCAGCTCCGCCCTTACCGGGGAGCTGTTTTTT.